These T cell receptor beta chains were read from a single sample in a study of shared clonotypes between healthy human individuals. The assay was immunoSEQ multiplex PCR, and TCRdb's table has in-frame clones only and misses some. The table lists around 2,000,000 clones, approximately 95% of them singletons. The sequenced material came from naive CD8+ T cells sorted from blood. Receptors originate from a man aged 18 to 35 in good health. Each CDR3 is given with its conserved first and last residue. A D gene is named only where the DNA matches it firmly. The listing skips clone size in some rows; elsewhere it reads once, few, many or a size class.

D,V,size,J,length,DNA,CDR3
.,TRBV13,.,TRBJ1-1,16,TGTGCCAGCAGCTTAGTTCAGGAATTCATGAACACTGAAGCTTTCTTT,CASSLVQEFMNTEAFF
.,TRBV14,.,TRBJ2-7,13,TGTGCCAGCAGCCTTCAGGGCTCCTACGAGCAGTACTTC,CASSLQGSYEQYF
.,TRBV30,.,TRBJ2-5,15,TGTGCCTGGTCCCCAGTTGGGGGGGCCCAAGAGACCCAGTACTTC,CAWSPVGGAQETQYF
.,TRBV7-9,.,TRBJ1-2,13,TGTGCCAGCAGCTTATCAGGGGACTATGGCTACACCTTC,CASSLSGDYGYTF
.,TRBV30,.,TRBJ1-1,13,TGTGCCTGGATGAGATCCTCGAACACTGAAGCTTTCTTT,CAWMRSSNTEAFF
.,TRBV28,.,TRBJ2-7,12,TGTGCCAGCAGTTTTTCGGGCTGGGAGCAGTACTTC,CASSFSGWEQYF
TRBD2,TRBV10-3,once,TRBJ2-1,16,TGTGCCATCAGTGCGGCGGGGACTAGCGGGAGGGATGAGCAGTTCTTC,CAISAAGTSGRDEQFF
.,TRBV9,.,TRBJ1-1,13,TGTGCCAGCAGCGTAGGGGGTCGGACTGAAGCTTTCTTT,CASSVGGRTEAFF
.,TRBV6-1,.,TRBJ2-7,13,TGTGCCAGCAGTGAAGCGAGGTGGGTCGAGCAGTACTTC,CASSEARWVEQYF
.,TRBV19,.,TRBJ2-7,14,TGTGCCAGTAGTAAGGCCGGAGGAGGCTACGAGCAGTACTTC,CASSKAGGGYEQYF
TRBD1,TRBV27,.,TRBJ1-2,14,TGTGCCAGCAGTTTATCCTGGGACAGGGGTGGCTACACCTTC,CASSLSWDRGGYTF
TRBD1,TRBV6-5,.,TRBJ2-7,14,TGTGCCAGCAGCTACGGACAGGGGTCCTACGAGCAGTACTTC,CASSYGQGSYEQYF
.,TRBV5-1,.,TRBJ2-5,13,TGCGCCAGCAGCCCAGGGTTGGGGGAGACCCAGTACTTC,CASSPGLGETQYF
TRBD2,TRBV6-1,.,TRBJ2-7,15,TGTGCCAGCAGTGAAAACCAGAGCGGGGGCTACGAGCAGTACTTC,CASSENQSGGYEQYF
TRBD2,TRBV19,.,TRBJ2-1,15,TGTGCCAGTAGTATACTAGCGGGAGGGGGCAATGAGCAGTTCTTC,CASSILAGGGNEQFF
TRBD2,TRBV27,once,TRBJ2-7,14,TGTGCCAGCAGCTGGAGCGGGGGTCCCTACGAGCAGTACTTC,CASSWSGGPYEQYF
TRBD2,TRBV2,.,TRBJ2-1,18,TGTGCCAGCAAAGACACTGGGACTAGCGGGAGGGCCGTGAATGAGCAGTTCTTC,CASKDTGTSGRAVNEQFF
TRBD1,TRBV13,.,TRBJ2-3,14,TGTGCCAGCAGCTTAGAGGGGGCAGTAGATACGCAGTATTTT,CASSLEGAVDTQYF
.,TRBV7-5,.,TRBJ2-5,16,TGTGCCAGAAGCTTAGCGTCCGTCCCAACCCAAGAGACCCAGTACTTC,CARSLASVPTQETQYF
.,TRBV7-9,.,TRBJ2-5,16,TGTGCCAGCTCCGGGGGTCCCCTAGGCGGCCAAGAGACCCAGTACTTC,CASSGGPLGGQETQYF
TRBD2,TRBV7-8,.,TRBJ2-5,17,TGTGCCAGCAGCTTCAACCCGACTAGCGGGGAACGGGAGACCCAGTACTTC,CASSFNPTSGERETQYF
TRBD1,TRBV5-4,.,TRBJ2-5,13,TGTGCCAGCAGCCCGGACAGGGGTGAGACCCAGTACTTC,CASSPDRGETQYF
.,TRBV5-4,.,TRBJ2-3,14,TGTGCCAGCCTAGCGCCCTCTAGCACAGATACGCAGTATTTT,CASLAPSSTDTQYF
.,TRBV7-8,.,TRBJ2-7,13,TGTGCCAGCAGCTATGGACGGGGCTACGAGCAGTACTTC,CASSYGRGYEQYF
.,TRBV19,.,TRBJ2-7,13,TGTGCCAGTAGTATGAAGTCCCCCTACGAGCAGTACTTC,CASSMKSPYEQYF
.,TRBV5-4,.,TRBJ1-3,13,TGTGCCAGCAGCTTGGCCGCTGGAAACACCATATATTTT,CASSLAAGNTIYF
.,TRBV30,.,TRBJ2-3,14,TGTGCCTGGACTAGGAGAAACTACACAGATACGCAGTATTTT,CAWTRRNYTDTQYF
.,TRBV27,.,TRBJ1-1,17,TGTGCCAGCAGTTTTCGTCGGACGGAGACTTTGAACACTGAAGCTTTCTTT,CASSFRRTETLNTEAFF
.,TRBV4-3,.,TRBJ1-4,14,TGCGCCAGCAGCCAAGCTCCCAATAATGAAAAACTGTTTTTT,CASSQAPNNEKLFF
.,TRBV19,once,TRBJ1-1,11,TGTGCCATGGACACTAACACTGAAGCTTTCTTT,CAMDTNTEAFF
.,TRBV27,.,TRBJ2-2,14,TGTGCCACCACCCCTGCAGGGAACACCGGGGAGTTGTTTTTT,CATTPAGNTGELFF
TRBD1,TRBV11-2,.,TRBJ1-5,14,TGTGCCAGCAGCTTGGGCACAGGGGATCAGCCCCAGCATTTT,CASSLGTGDQPQHF
TRBD1,TRBV28,.,TRBJ2-7,14,TGTGCCAGCAGTCACACCGGGACAGGGGACGAGCAGTACTTC,CASSHTGTGDEQYF
.,TRBV6-6,.,TRBJ2-7,13,TGTGCCAGCAGTTACTCGGTTTCCTACGAGCAGTACTTC,CASSYSVSYEQYF
TRBD1,TRBV11-2,.,TRBJ1-3,17,TGTGCCAGCAGCGAGGGACAGGGCCTCTACTCTGGAAACACCATATATTTT,CASSEGQGLYSGNTIYF
.,TRBV28,.,TRBJ1-6,16,TGTGCCAGCAGTTTAATTTTTTGGGGGGATAATTCACCCCTCCACTTT,CASSLIFWGDNSPLHF
.,TRBV9,.,TRBJ2-7,15,TGTGCCAGCAGCGTAGGGACAGCCGTCTCCTACGAGCAGTACTTC,CASSVGTAVSYEQYF
.,TRBV4-2,.,TRBJ2-7,15,TGTGCCAGCAGCCAAGGGAGAACTGGAACCTACGAGCAGTACTTC,CASSQGRTGTYEQYF
.,TRBV9,once,TRBJ1-1,13,TGTGCCAGCAGCTCTACAGCGGTCACTGAAGCTTTCTTT,CASSSTAVTEAFF
TRBD1,TRBV6-1,.,TRBJ1-2,15,TGTGCCAGCATCGACCGGGACAGCGGCGAGGATAGCTACACCTTC,CASIDRDSGEDSYTF